This TCR beta chain is from a study of blood T cell repertoires in COVID-19. Germline assignment: CDR1 SEHNR and CDR2 FQNEAQ (reference sequence). V lost 2 bases and J lost 4, with 11 bases in between. The CDR3 loop spans 14 amino acids. Assay: immunoSEQ multiplex PCR; the TCRdb copy retains only in-frame clones and omits some. The sample holds about 250,000 clones, 84% seen once. The chain carries TRBV7-9 and TRBJ1-2, with TRBD1 as a possible D gene (6 bases). The origin of this receptor is a woman between 40 and 50 years old who had recovered from COVID-19. Sequences were obtained from peripheral blood. The CDR3 nucleotides are TGTGCCAGCAGCTTACCAGGGGTCGTCTATGGCTACACCTTC. Residues: CASSLPGVVYGYTF.